Each of the 25 T cell receptor beta chains below was sequenced from the same sample in a study of blood T cell repertoires in COVID-19. Measured with immunoSEQ multiplex PCR; TCRdb has only the in-frame clones, and not every one. The sample contains about 200,000 clones, 86% of which appear only once. The sample comprised peripheral blood. The receptor source for this set is a man aged 45-65 years with acute or convalescent COVID-19.

This clone was counted a few times. The chain joins TRBV28 to TRBJ1-3; no clear D gene. Between the trimmed V and J ends, which lost 2 bases and 3 bases, there was a span of 11 bases. Looked up from germline, CDR1 is MDHEN and CDR2 is SYDVKM. The CDR3 covers 15 residues. CDR3 coding DNA: TGTGCCAGCAGTTTACCCACGGAGATTGGAAACACCATATATTTT. Translation gives CASSLPTEIGNTIYF.

This sequence joins TRBV19 and TRBJ1-5; D perhaps matches TRBD1 (5 bases). Germline assignment: CDR1 LNHDA and CDR2 SQIVND (reference sequence). V lost 3 bases and J lost 2, with 8 bases in between. The CDR3 is made up of 14 amino acids. CDR3 DNA sequence: TGTGCCAGTAGTATCCCGACAGGCAATCAGCCCCAGCATTTT. Its translation is CASSIPTGNQPQHF. Complete variable domain (other parts from reference TRBV19 and TRBJ1-5): DGGITQSPKYLFRKEGQNVTLSCEQNLNHDAMYWYRQDPGQGLRLIYYSQIVNDFQKGDIAEGYSVSREKKESFPLTVTSAQKNPTAFYLCASSIPTGNQPQHFGDGTRLSIL.

The chain is built from TRBV5-1 and TRBJ2-2, with TRBD1 matching over 11 bases. The CDR3 sequence is 15 residues long. CDR1 and CDR2 (germline): SGHRS, YFSETQ. Trimming took 4 bases from V and 5 from J; bases not matched to a gene: 4. This chain's CDR3 is CASSVGQGATGELFF. In DNA, the CDR3 is TGCGCCAGCAGCGTTGGACAGGGGGCGACCGGGGAGCTGTTTTTT. Full variable domain (remainder filled in from reference TRBV5-1 and TRBJ2-2): KAGVTQTPRYLIKTRGQQVTLSCSPISGHRSVSWYQQTPGQGLQFLFEYFSETQRNKGNFPGRFSGRQFSNSRSEMNVSTLELGDSALYLCASSVGQGATGELFFGEGSRLTVL.

This chain links TRBV11-3 with TRBJ2-2; 8 bases align to TRBD1. This CDR3 spans 17 amino acids. The germline V gene has CDR1 SGHNT and CDR2 YENEEA. The V and J ends lost 4 bases and 5 bases, in that order; junction bases with no gene match: 12. The CDR3 bases are TGTGCCAGCAGCTCGGAGGGACAGGTGTCCGGGACCGGGGAGCTGTTTTTT. Translation gives CASSSEGQVSGTGELFF.

This clone has only one observation. The V call is TRBV7-7, the J call TRBJ2-3, with D possibly being TRBD1 (5 bases). Germline V lookup: CDR1 SSHAT, CDR2 FNYEAQ (reference sequence). The V end was cut by 5 bases, the J end by 2 bases, with 14 bases between. This CDR3 is built from 15 residues. This CDR3 is CASSPLTEFTDTQYF. CDR3 DNA sequence: TGTGCCAGCAGCCCCCTGACAGAATTCACAGATACGCAGTATTTT.

CDR3: CASSPQGAMVNYGYTF. The CDR3 nucleotides read TGTGCCAGCTCACCACAGGGGGCAATGGTAAACTATGGCTACACCTTC. The chain couples TRBV18 to TRBJ1-2, with 7 bases aligning to TRBD1. The CDR3 sequence is 16 residues long. Germline-derived CDR1 and CDR2 are KGHSH and LQKENI. V was clipped by 1 base and J by 2 bases; unmatched bases: 7.

The V gene is TRBV5-5, the J gene TRBJ1-1, with 9 positions matching TRBD1. Germline V gene data show CDR1 as SGHKS and CDR2 as YYEKEE (reference sequence). This CDR3 has 16 amino acids. V gave up 6 bases and J gave up 3 bases; unmatched junction bases: 12. In nucleotides, the CDR3 is TGTGCCAGCACTCGAAGTGGGGACAGGGTCTACACTGAAGCTTTCTTT. This encodes CASTRSGDRVYTEAFF.

This rearrangement joins TRBV7-2 to TRBJ1-3; D is perhaps TRBD1 (5 bases). The length of the CDR3 is 14 residues. Looked up from germline, CDR1 is SGHTA and CDR2 is FQGNSA. V lost 5 bases, J lost 3 bases, and 11 bases lay in between. This CDR3 is CASSPQGNGNTIYF. CDR3 nucleotide sequence: TGTGCCAGCAGCCCGCAGGGAAATGGAAACACCATATATTTT.

This clone was detected only a few times. The rearrangement links TRBV5-1 to TRBJ2-4; perhaps TRBD1 as D (5 bases). Per germline, CDR1 SGHRS and CDR2 YFSETQ. Trimming took off 2 bases at V and 6 bases at J, with 18 bases between the two ends. The CDR3 covers 16 residues. CDR3 DNA sequence: TGCGCCAGCAGCTTTGTTTCAGGGTCCGTCTCAAACATTCAGTACTTC. Translated, it gives CASSFVSGSVSNIQYF.

The CDR3 sequence: CASSDRGEPYNEQFF. The CDR3 DNA follows: TGTGCCAGCAGTGACCGGGGGGAACCCTACAATGAGCAGTTCTTC. The chain employs TRBV6-1 and TRBJ2-1; 7 bases are a match to TRBD2. The trim removed 3 bases at V and 2 bases at J, leaving 4 bases unmatched. The CDR3 has 15 amino acids. CDR1 and CDR2 from the germline V gene are MNHNS and SASEGT.

The rearrangement joins TRBV19 to TRBJ2-2, with TRBD2 matching 7 bases. This CDR3 is built from 14 residues. The V segment lost 4 bases and the J segment 6 bases; nucleotides outside the gene matches: 5. Germline CDR1 and CDR2: LNHDA and SQIVND (reference sequence). CDR3 sequence: CASSNREASGELFF. The DNA for the CDR3 is TGTGCCAGTAGTAATCGGGAGGCTTCCGGGGAGCTGTTTTTT.

The chain is built from TRBV5-1 and TRBJ1-5, with D uncertain. CDR3 size: 13 residues. From germline, CDR1 is SGHRS and CDR2 YFSETQ. The V gene lost 9 bases and the J gene lost 3 bases, with 13 bases spanning the gap. CDR3 DNA: TGCGCCACCCCCGCCCGGGACAATCAGCCCCAGCATTTT. Amino acid sequence: CATPARDNQPQHF.

The chain combines TRBV4-1 with TRBJ1-2; TRBD1 might be the D (5 bases). The CDR3 totals 17 residues. Trimming removed 2 bases at V and 2 bases at J, with 18 bases between. Looked up from germline, CDR1 is MGHRA and CDR2 is YSYEKL. CDR3 in amino acids: CASSQRTSDGGNYGYTF. The CDR3 DNA is TGCGCCAGCAGCCAAAGGACAAGCGACGGGGGAAACTATGGCTACACCTTC.

This clone was counted a few times. The J gene is TRBJ2-5, the V gene TRBV2; TRBD2 might be the D (6 bases). Looked up from germline, CDR1 is SNHLY and CDR2 is FYNNEI. V was shortened by 4 bases and J by 2 bases, with 8 bases between the two germline ends. This CDR3 is 13 amino acids long. Written as DNA, the CDR3 is TGTGCCAGCAGTGGGACTACTCAAGAGACCCAGTACTTC. Amino acid sequence: CASSGTTQETQYF.

CDR3 sequence (DNA): TGCGCCAGCAGTGATTCCGGGACAGGGGTCGAAAAACTGTTTTTT. It codes for CASSDSGTGVEKLFF. The chain joins TRBV10-2 to TRBJ1-4, with 10 bases matching TRBD1. The CDR3 length is 15 residues. Trimming cost V 3 bases and J 8 bases; bases outside gene matches: 6. Germline V lookup: CDR1 WSHSY, CDR2 SAAADI.

The rearrangement joins TRBV5-1 to TRBJ2-2; TRBD2 matches at 8 bases. The V segment lost 4 bases and the J segment 0 bases; nucleotides outside the gene matches: 8. The germline gives CDR1 SGHRS, CDR2 YFSETQ. There are 17 residues in the CDR3. CDR3 amino acids: CASSRWSSGSNTGELFF. The CDR3 nucleotides read TGCGCCAGCAGCCGGTGGTCTAGCGGGTCGAACACCGGGGAGCTGTTTTTT.

On this clone: The same CDR3 also results from other DNA sequences found in this sample. V usage is TRBV6-1 and J usage is TRBJ1-5; D may be TRBD1 (5 bases). In germline, CDR1 is MNHNS, CDR2 SASEGT. Trimming took off 2 bases at V and 4 bases at J, with 6 bases between the two ends. The CDR3 extends over 13 amino acids. The CDR3 DNA is TGTGCCAGCAGTGAACGGGGGAATCAGCCCCAGCATTTT. Translated, it gives CASSERGNQPQHF.

This chain joins TRBV5-1 and TRBJ2-1, with 11 bases aligning to TRBD2. The CDR3 contains 14 residues. Germline CDR1 reads SGHRS; CDR2 reads YFSETQ. The trim removed 8 bases at V and 4 bases at J, leaving 5 bases unmatched. In DNA form, the CDR3 reads TGCGCCAGTTCTAGCGGGGGGCGTTACAATGAGCAGTTCTTC. This codes for CASSSGGRYNEQFF.

The chain employs TRBV30 and TRBJ2-5; D perhaps matches TRBD2 (5 bases). Germline loops: CDR1 GTSNPN, CDR2 SVGIG (reference sequence). The CDR3 sequence is 13 residues long. Trimming shortened V by 1 base and J by 2 bases, and 8 bases separated the two germline ends. In DNA form, the CDR3 reads TGTGCCTGGAGTGGCGGACTTCAAGAGACCCAGTACTTC. Translated: CAWSGGLQETQYF.

This clone appeared once. The chain has TRBV7-8 and TRBJ1-2, with D possibly being TRBD1 (5 bases). Germline V gene lookup returns CDR1 SGHVS and CDR2 FQNEAQ. This CDR3 is 14 amino acids long. Trimming stripped 2 bases from V and 1 base from J, with 8 bases between. In nucleotides, the CDR3 is TGTGCCAGCAGCTTACGAGACAGTAACTATGGCTACACCTTC. It yields the protein CASSLRDSNYGYTF.

The gene calls are TRBV7-9 and TRBJ1-1, with D possibly TRBD1 on 5 matching bases. The CDR3 runs to 17 residues. Trimming pared 5 bases from V and 1 base from J, leaving 20 bases between. Germline CDR1 reads SEHNR; CDR2 reads FQNEAQ (reference sequence). In DNA, the CDR3 is TGTGCCAGCAGCAGAAAAACGGTTAGTCAGGGGAACACTGAAGCTTTCTTT. Its protein product is CASSRKTVSQGNTEAFF.

The genes are TRBV5-1 and TRBJ2-3, with D perhaps matching TRBD2 (7 bases). Trimming removed 0 bases from V and 5 bases from J, with 19 bases in between. The germline V gene encodes CDR1 SGHRS and CDR2 YFSETQ. This CDR3 spans 17 amino acids. The CDR3 loop is CASSLASLGGRGDTQYF. In nucleotides, the CDR3 is TGCGCCAGCAGCTTGGCTTCTTTGGGGGGGCGTGGAGATACGCAGTATTTT.

The chain couples TRBV5-1 to TRBJ2-7; D is possibly TRBD2 (7 bases). V was clipped by 4 bases and J by 3 bases, with 14 bases between them. The CDR3 is made up of 14 amino acids. Germline CDR1 SGHRS, CDR2 YFSETQ. The CDR3 DNA is TGCGCCAGCAGCCCTAGCGGACAGAGCTACGAGCAGTACTTC. Its protein is CASSPSGQSYEQYF.

The V and J genes are TRBV7-2 and TRBJ2-3; D is possibly TRBD2 (5 bases). The V gene's germline CDR1 is SGHTA and CDR2 FQGNSA. The CDR3 loop spans 16 amino acids. V was shortened by 1 base and J by 9 bases, with 20 bases between the two germline ends. For the CDR3, the DNA is TGTGCCAGCAGCTTAGGTAGCCCCACCGTTGGGAGCACGCAGTATTTT. This translates into CASSLGSPTVGSTQYF. The variable domain in full, completed from reference TRBV7-2 and TRBJ2-3, reads GAGVSQSPSNKVTEKGKDVELRCDPISGHTALYWYRQSLGQGLEFLIYFQGNSAPDKSGLPSDRFSAERTGGSVSTLTIQRTQQEDSAVYLCASSLGSPTVGSTQYFGPGTRLTVL.

V and J are TRBV5-1 and TRBJ1-2; the match to TRBD1 covers 8 bases. Per germline, CDR1 SGHRS and CDR2 YFSETQ. The CDR3 totals 13 residues. V shed 0 bases, J shed 7 bases, and the junction held 2 bases outside the gene matches. The DNA of the CDR3 is TGCGCCAGCAGCTTGGGGACAGGGCTTGGCTACACCTTC. It encodes CASSLGTGLGYTF.